The T cell receptor (beta chain) under discussion was sequenced for a study of T cell responses to AZD1222 COVID-19 vaccine. Clones were read by immunoSEQ multiplex PCR, and TCRdb kept only the in-frame ones, dropping some. The sample lists some 110,000 clones; approximately 90% were seen once. The study's findings and limits: Donors were largely white British and mainly female; clonal diversity was possibly underestimated. Reports say nearly half of spike-specific TCRs go after unmutated variant regions. No day 14 peak samples; only post-peak repertoires were characterized. Seropositive status at baseline applied to only five or six AZD1222 recipients.

Of note for this clone: Its antigen remains unknown.

The CDR3 has 17 amino acids. Germline V lookup: CDR1 LNHDA, CDR2 SQIVND (reference sequence). V was cut by 7 bases and J by 2 bases, with 24 bases left in between. The sequence derives from an adult who received the AZD1222 COVID-19 vaccine. Sequencing used peripheral blood, obtained 28 days after the second AZD1222 dose. The chain combines TRBV19 with TRBJ2-7; either TRBD1 or TRBD2 may supply D (5 bases each). The CDR3 loop is CASTLLRDPIKTYEQYF. CDR3 nucleotides: TGTGCCAGTACGCTCCTCCGGGACCCCATCAAAACCTACGAGCAGTACTTC.